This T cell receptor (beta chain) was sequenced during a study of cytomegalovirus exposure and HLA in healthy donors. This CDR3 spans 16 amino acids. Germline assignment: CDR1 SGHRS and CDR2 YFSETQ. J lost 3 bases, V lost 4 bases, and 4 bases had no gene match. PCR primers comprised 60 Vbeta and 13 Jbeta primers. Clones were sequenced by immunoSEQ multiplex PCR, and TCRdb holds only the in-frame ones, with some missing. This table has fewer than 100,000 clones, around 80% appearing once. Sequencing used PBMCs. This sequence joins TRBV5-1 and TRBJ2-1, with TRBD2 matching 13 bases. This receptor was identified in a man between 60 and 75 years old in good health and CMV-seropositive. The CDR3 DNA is TGCGCCAGCAGCCAAAGGACTAGCGGGGGCTACAATGAGCAGTTCTTC. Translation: CASSQRTSGGYNEQFF.